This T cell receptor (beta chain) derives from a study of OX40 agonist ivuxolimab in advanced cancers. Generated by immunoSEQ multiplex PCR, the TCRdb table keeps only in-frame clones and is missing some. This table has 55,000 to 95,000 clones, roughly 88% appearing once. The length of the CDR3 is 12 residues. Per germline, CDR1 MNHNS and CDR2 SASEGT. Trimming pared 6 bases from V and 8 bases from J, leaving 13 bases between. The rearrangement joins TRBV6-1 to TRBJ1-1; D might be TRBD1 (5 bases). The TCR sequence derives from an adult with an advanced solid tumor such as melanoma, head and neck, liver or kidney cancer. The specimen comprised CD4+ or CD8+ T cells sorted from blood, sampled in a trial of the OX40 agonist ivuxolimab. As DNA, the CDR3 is TGTGCCAGCAGCCGACAGCGCGCGGAAGCTTTCTTT. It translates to CASSRQRAEAFF.